The clone carrying this T cell receptor beta chain was found many times. Its antigen is unidentified. The data stem from a study of neurological immune-mediated disorders. Study outcomes and limitations: The multiple sclerosis repertoire cluster had no clinical or MRI correlate. It was HTLV-1-associated myelopathy that showed the most TCR clonal expansion, while multiple sclerosis showed the least, falling below healthy controls.

cDNA synthesis was performed by 5'RACE with 10-nucleotide random UMIs. Per sequencing run, 15-18 subjects together gave over 160 million TCR-beta sequences. A single record per CDR3 protein comes from TCRdb applying MiXCR to the 5' RACE reads. The repertoire has tens of thousands of distinct CDR3 sequences, roughly 4.3% of them found once; the top ten carry less than 7.5%. This CDR3 is 12 amino acids long. Germline loops: CDR1 DFQATT, CDR2 SNEGSKA (reference sequence). Trimming removed 5 bases from V and 1 base from J, with 8 bases in between. The time point: longitudinal time-point 3. This TCR came from a woman between 55 and 75 years old with multiple sclerosis. The chain is built from TRBV20-1 and TRBJ1-1, with TRBD1 as a possible D gene (5 bases). What was sequenced was PBMCs. CDR3 protein: CSAGTGNTEAFF. The CDR3 nucleotides are TGCAGTGCTGGGACGGGGAACACTGAAGCTTTCTTT.